The clone carrying this T cell receptor beta chain has ten or more counts. No antigen is known for it. These data belong to a study of neurological immune-mediated disorders. Synthesis of cDNA was accomplished via 5'RACE employing 10-nucleotide random UMIs. TCRdb re-called the 5' RACE reads with MiXCR, one entry per CDR3 protein. The sample holds roughly 61,000 distinct CDR3 sequences; about 10% are singletons and the top ten take around 6.7%. Specified time point: longitudinal time-point 1 (baseline). This CDR3 contains 14 residues. V shed 5 bases, J shed 4 bases, and the junction held 5 bases outside the gene matches. Germline CDR1 and CDR2: GTSNPN and SVGIG (reference sequence). Whole-study results and caveats: The most TCR clonal expansion was seen in HTLV-1-associated myelopathy, whereas the least was seen in multiple sclerosis, below the level in healthy controls. None of the CDR3 amino acid sequences of expanded clones were shared across subjects, and this suggested private repertoires in all groups.

The receptor was derived from a male donor with HTLV-1-associated myelopathy (HAM/TSP). J is TRBJ1-5 and V is TRBV30; 10 bases are a match to TRBD1. The specimen sequenced was PBMCs. The CDR3 sequence: CAWGTGVGNQPQHF. The CDR3 DNA is TGTGCCTGGGGGACAGGGGTAGGAAATCAGCCCCAGCATTTT.